Below, one TCR beta chain is given with its context. Its antigen specificity is not known. No base qualities exist here, and no much larger clone lies one base off it. The CDR3 starts with the cysteine, ends with the phenylalanine, and has 14 residues. The only DNA kept is the CDR3, 42 bases in frame from the first base. Reading the germline V gene gives CDR1 MRHNA and CDR2 SNTAGT. Here V drops 8 bases and J drops 7 bases, and the junction holds 9 bases not matched to any gene. The sample comes from a study of brain T cells in children with intractable seizures (dated by TCRdb to the early 2020s). Looking at the study overall: A NanoString immunology panel was first used to screen resected brain tissue from some 51 pediatric epilepsy surgery cases for immune gene transcripts. About 65% of the 12 selected surgery cases also had pre-surgery blood sequenced, which left four cases with brain tissue only. Overall study outcomes, separate from this receptor: The patients' HCMV serostatus was not known, and viral specificity was inferred solely from CDR3 sequence similarity. Because sequencing depth differed between pre- and post-surgery blood, the absence of clones from the pre-surgery sample may reflect undersampling.

The sample's time point label, in plain terms: blood from clinic visit 5 months post-surgery; TSC patient then seizure free. The surgery cases with the highest brain T cell transcript signatures were chosen for TCR beta chain sequencing of brain tissue, and also of blood when blood was available. Prior to surgery, the patients had been treated with at least one anti-epileptic drug. The TCR-sequenced patients were children whose drug-resistant epilepsy was caused by tuberous sclerosis complex, focal cortical dysplasia, Rasmussen encephalitis or hemimegalencephaly. Bulk genomic DNA was isolated from unsorted brain tissue and whole blood using the Monarch genomic DNA purification kit. The immunoSEQ assay was applied to genomic DNA to generate the TCR beta chain sequences. The authors' analysis ran thus. CDR3 sequences not starting with the conserved framework cysteine at position 104 were manually removed. To get clonality, the normalized Shannon's Diversity Index was subtracted from one, giving values from 0 (maximal diversity) to 1 (oligoclonal). Chi-squared comparison-of-proportions tests assessed whether the same CDR3 differed in frequency between samples, such as brain versus blood. Public clonotypes were identified by searching immuneACCESS, and similarity to known antiviral clonotypes was assessed with the VDJdb browser. Here the immuneACCESS table is served through TCRdb, limited to in-frame sequences with V and J called. Missing clones are a known gap in these copies; in checked studies unresolved V genes cover under half, and the rest lacks a known reason. V and J calls and clone size are as listed in that table; D and trimming were resolved from the DNA. Counted in this sample were about 340,000 clones; roughly 92% of them appeared once. The top ten clonotypes cover 4.5% to 7% of the sample.

The sequencing here drew on peripheral blood, taken approximately 5 months after surgery. The origin of this receptor is a boy under two years old with tuberous sclerosis and intractable seizures. The chain is assembled from TRBV6-4 and TRBJ2-1; TRBD1 agrees with 9 junctional bases. The nucleotides read TGTGCCAGCTTAGGGGACAGGGTCAGGAATGAGCAGTTCTTC. The encoded protein is CASLGDRVRNEQFF.